These 29 T cell receptor beta chains share one sample of origin, sequenced in a study of blood T cell repertoires in COVID-19. Produced via immunoSEQ multiplex PCR; TCRdb's table is partial and in-frame only. The sample holds roughly 130,000 clones, roughly 80% seen once. The sequencing input was peripheral blood. All receptors come from a woman in her 50s with acute or convalescent COVID-19.

This chain connects TRBV30 to TRBJ2-5, with D tentatively TRBD1 (5 bases). The germline V gene has CDR1 GTSNPN and CDR2 SVGIG (reference sequence). V was pared by 7 bases and J by 5 bases, with 17 bases between. The length of the CDR3 is 13 residues. Here the CDR3 DNA reads TGTGCCTACCAGGGTTCTGGCAGGGAGACCCAGTACTTC. Its protein is CAYQGSGRETQYF.

Turning to this clone: Other DNA sequences within the sample encode an identical CDR3. The chain recombines TRBV28 with TRBJ2-7; D unresolved. Looked up from germline, CDR1 is MDHEN and CDR2 is SYDVKM. The CDR3 runs to 12 residues. Trimming pared 6 bases from V and 3 bases from J, leaving 9 bases between. As DNA, the CDR3 is TGTGCCAGCAGCCTATCGGGCTACGAGCAGTACTTC. Translated, it gives CASSLSGYEQYF.

The CDR3 DNA reads TGTGCCAGCAGCCCAACGACCGGACAGGGTGGCTACACCTTC. Its translation is CASSPTTGQGGYTF. The chain carries TRBV3-1 (or the pseudogene TRBV3-2) and TRBJ1-2; 8 bases fit TRBD1. V lost 4 bases, J lost 7 bases, and 8 bases stayed unmatched. This CDR3 contains 14 residues. CDR1 and CDR2 (germline): LGHDT, YNNKEL (reference sequence).

J is TRBJ2-6 and V is TRBV6-1; D is perhaps TRBD1 (5 bases). V was shortened by 0 bases and J by 4 bases, with 10 bases between the two germline ends. Germline V lookup: CDR1 MNHNS, CDR2 SASEGT. This CDR3 region has 16 residues. CDR3 protein: CASSEAPGPGANVLTF. CDR3 DNA: TGTGCCAGCAGTGAAGCCCCAGGGCCCGGGGCCAACGTCCTGACTTTC.

V gene TRBV18 combines with J gene TRBJ1-1; weak D call: TRBD1 (5 bases). There are 15 residues in the CDR3. From germline, CDR1 is KGHSH and CDR2 LQKENI. Trimming shortened V by 7 bases and J by 5 bases, and 20 bases separated the two germline ends. CDR3 coding DNA: TGTGCCAGCTTGGACTATGGGGCAGGTGGTACTGAAGCTTTCTTT. Amino acids: CASLDYGAGGTEAFF.

V and J are TRBV18 and TRBJ1-1, with D possibly matching TRBD1 (5 bases). Between the trimmed V and J ends, which lost 6 bases and 1 base, there was a span of 12 bases. From germline, CDR1 is KGHSH and CDR2 LQKENI. The CDR3 runs 14 residues. CDR3 in amino acids: CASSRYQGNTEAFF. CDR3 bases: TGTGCCAGCTCGCGATACCAGGGGAACACTGAAGCTTTCTTT.

This clone has more than one count but fewer than ten. The chain recombines TRBV10-1 with TRBJ2-7; D is unresolved. Germline V gene lookup returns CDR1 WNHNN and CDR2 SYGVQD (reference sequence). The CDR3 loop spans 14 amino acids. Trimming left V 8 bases short and J 3 bases short, with 17 bases between. The CDR3, as DNA: TGCGCCAGCTCTCTGAAGTTGGGCAACTACGAGCAGTACTTC. This gives the protein CASSLKLGNYEQYF.

This chain links TRBV6-4 with TRBJ1-2, with 9 positions matching TRBD1. From germline, CDR1 is MRHNA and CDR2 SNTAGT. The CDR3 spans 15 residues. The V and J ends lost 3 bases and 5 bases, in that order; junction bases with no gene match: 7. The CDR3 DNA sequence: TGTGCCAGCAGTGAGACCGGGACAGGGCGGTATGGCTACACCTTC. It translates to CASSETGTGRYGYTF.

With regard to this clone: A junction end diverges from the germline sequence, so it may reflect a read error. The V call is TRBV5-1, the J call TRBJ2-3; D is perhaps TRBD1 (5 bases). Germline V gene sequence: CDR1 SGHRS, CDR2 YFSETQ. The CDR3 extends over 14 amino acids. CDR3 nucleotides: TGCGCCAGCAGATTGGGGCTTGGCACAGATACGCAGTATTTT. Amino acids: CASRLGLGTDTQYF.

The rearrangement joins TRBV5-4 to TRBJ1-3, with a possible D match to TRBD1 (5 bases). Germline V gene data show CDR1 as SGHNT and CDR2 as YYREEE (reference sequence). The CDR3 has 14 residues. V lost 0 bases to trimming and J lost 9 bases, with 13 bases between them. The CDR3 sequence: CASSLGMGDSTIYF. The CDR3 nucleotides are TGTGCCAGCAGCTTGGGTATGGGGGACTCCACCATATATTTT.

This clone has just a few counts. V and J are TRBV4-2 and TRBJ2-2; D is undetermined. The V end lost 0 bases, the J end lost 0 bases, and 11 bases lay between the germline ends. This CDR3 contains 17 residues. Per the germline V gene, CDR1 is LGHNA and CDR2 is YNFKEQ. CDR3 sequence reads: CASSQEPTETNTGELFF. The DNA of the CDR3 is TGTGCCAGCAGCCAAGAACCAACGGAGACGAACACCGGGGAGCTGTTTTTT.

J is TRBJ2-3 and V is TRBV6-1; 9 bases map to TRBD1. Unmatched junction bases numbered 13, after V lost 3 bases and J lost 3 bases. The CDR3 is 18 amino acids. Looked up from germline, CDR1 is MNHNS and CDR2 is SASEGT. CDR3 sequence reads: CASSDGRFFGQGTDTQYF. The CDR3 DNA follows: TGTGCCAGCAGTGATGGGAGATTCTTTGGACAGGGGACAGATACGCAGTATTTT.

CDR3 sequence (DNA): TGCAGCGCCGTACAGGGTAATGACTATGGCTACACCTTC. This gives the protein CSAVQGNDYGYTF. This sequence joins TRBV29-1 and TRBJ1-2, with a weak D call TRBD1 (6 bases). Germline V gene sequence: CDR1 SQVTM, CDR2 ANQGSEA. Deletions cut 7 bases from V and 3 bases from J, with 15 bases between. The CDR3 covers 13 residues.

This rearrangement joins TRBV19 to TRBJ1-2; TRBD1 matches at 10 bases. Germline assignment: CDR1 LNHDA and CDR2 SQIVND (reference sequence). The CDR3 runs 15 residues. Unmatched junction bases numbered 6, after V lost 7 bases and J lost 1 base. CDR3 sequence reads: CASTSDRGRNYGYTF. For the CDR3, the DNA is TGTGCCAGTACGAGCGACAGGGGGCGTAACTATGGCTACACCTTC.

This chain connects TRBV2 to TRBJ1-6, with TRBD1 as a possible D gene (5 bases). Trimming took 0 bases from V and 10 from J, leaving 10 bases between them. This CDR3 is 14 amino acids long. In germline, CDR1 is SNHLY, CDR2 FYNNEI. The CDR3 DNA reads TGTGCCAGCAGTGAAGCAGGGGCTCGATCACCCCTCCACTTT. Its translation is CASSEAGARSPLHF.

This clone showed up just a few times. The genes are TRBV19 and TRBJ2-1; D not resolved. Germline lookup yields CDR1 LNHDA and CDR2 SQIVND (reference sequence). Trimming took off 1 base at V and 5 bases at J, with 9 bases between the two ends. The CDR3 runs to 14 residues. The chain's CDR3 is CASSIVLSDNEQFF. CDR3 DNA sequence: TGTGCCAGTAGTATAGTATTAAGCGACAATGAGCAGTTCTTC.

The chain combines TRBV5-1 with TRBJ1-1, with a tentative D call TRBD1 (6 bases). The CDR3 covers 15 residues. Germline V CDR1 and CDR2: SGHRS, YFSETQ. Trimming removed 5 bases at V and 1 base at J, with 15 bases between. The CDR3 DNA reads TGCGCCAGCAGTGCTGATGGGACACAGAACACTGAAGCTTTCTTT. Its translation: CASSADGTQNTEAFF.

In its sample, this clone was seen once. The chain employs TRBV9 and TRBJ1-1, with D unresolved. Trimming removed 1 base from V and 2 bases from J, with 9 bases in between. The CDR3 covers 14 residues. The V gene's germline CDR1 is SGDLS and CDR2 YYNGEE. This chain's CDR3 is CASSVSRLNTEAFF. Written as DNA, the CDR3 is TGTGCCAGCAGCGTATCTAGACTAAACACTGAAGCTTTCTTT.

The table lists this clone with a few counts. This sequence joins TRBV4-2 and TRBJ1-5; 7 nucleotides align to TRBD1. The CDR3 has 16 amino acids. The V segment lost 0 bases and the J segment 4 bases; nucleotides outside the gene matches: 6. Germline CDR1 is LGHNA and CDR2 is YNFKEQ. The CDR3 region has the DNA TGTGCCAGCAGCCAAGAAGAAGGGGGCGGGAATCAGCCCCAGCATTTT. Translating gives CASSQEEGGGNQPQHF.

In its sample, this clone was seen once. J is TRBJ2-7 and V is TRBV5-1; D perhaps matches TRBD1 (5 bases). The germline V and J ends were trimmed by 0 bases and 1 base, with 8 bases remaining between them. There are 14 residues in the CDR3. CDR1 SGHRS and CDR2 YFSETQ come from the germline V gene. The CDR3 sequence is CASSLGQNSYEQYF. CDR3 in DNA: TGCGCCAGCAGCTTGGGACAGAATTCCTACGAGCAGTACTTC.

V is TRBV10-3 and J is TRBJ2-7; TRBD1 matches at 9 bases. V was pared by 5 bases and J by 3 bases, with 8 bases of the junction left unmatched. CDR1 is ENHRY and CDR2 is SYGVKD in the germline V gene. This CDR3 region has 15 residues. In nucleotides, the CDR3 is TGTGCCATCAGTCAGGGACAGGGACTCTTCTACGAGCAGTACTTC. Protein sequence: CAISQGQGLFYEQYF.

This clone was observed a handful of times. At one end, the junction sequence differs from germline, possibly due to a read error. This rearrangement joins TRBV10-3 to TRBJ2-7; TRBD2 agrees at 14 bases. CDR3 size: 13 residues. Looked up from germline, CDR1 is ENHRY and CDR2 is SYGVKD. The CDR3 nucleotides read TGTGCCATCAGTGAGTCGACTAGCGGGGGGGCCGACTTC. This codes for CAISESTSGGADF.

The V call is TRBV3-1 (or the pseudogene TRBV3-2), the J call TRBJ1-2, with D unclear. Germline CDR1 and CDR2: LGHDT and YNNKEL (reference sequence). The CDR3 loop spans 13 amino acids. The ends were cut back, 4 bases at V and 1 base at J, with 7 bases in the middle. This chain's CDR3 is CASSPRSNYGYTF. CDR3 DNA: TGTGCCAGCAGCCCGAGGAGTAACTATGGCTACACCTTC.

CDR3 nucleotide sequence: TGTGCCAGCACCGGGACAGGTGGCTATTCACCCCTCCACTTT. Protein: CASTGTGGYSPLHF. V usage is TRBV2 and J usage is TRBJ1-6; 8 bases match TRBD1. Germline V lookup: CDR1 SNHLY, CDR2 FYNNEI. The trim removed 7 bases at V and 8 bases at J, leaving 7 bases unmatched. The CDR3 runs 14 residues.

The chain couples TRBV6-5 to TRBJ2-3; tentative D call: TRBD1 (5 bases). V was pared by 11 bases and J by 1 base, with 13 bases between. This CDR3 spans 13 amino acids. Germline V gene sequence: CDR1 MNHEY, CDR2 SVGAGI. The CDR3 spells CAGRQGGTDTQYF. CDR3 in DNA: TGTGCCGGCCGGCAGGGTGGCACAGATACGCAGTATTTT.

The genes are TRBV30 and TRBJ1-6, with D maybe TRBD1 (6 bases). CDR3 size: 13 residues. Germline CDR1 GTSNPN, CDR2 SVGIG (reference sequence). Trimming cost V 7 bases and J 7 bases, with 14 bases left between them. This CDR3 is CASWGGANSPLHF. CDR3 in DNA: TGTGCCTCCTGGGGGGGGGCCAATTCACCCCTCCACTTT.

The chain recombines TRBV7-6 with TRBJ2-2; 9 positions agree with TRBD2. Germline values: CDR1 SGHVS, CDR2 FNYEAQ. The CDR3 covers 18 residues. V was clipped by 0 bases and J by 7 bases; unmatched bases: 12. The CDR3 here is CASSLAASGAEGGGELFF. The CDR3 DNA is TGTGCCAGCAGCTTAGCTGCTAGCGGGGCCGAGGGTGGCGGGGAGCTGTTTTTT.

The chain has TRBV11-3 and TRBJ2-1; D remains unclear. CDR1 and CDR2 from the germline V gene are SGHNT and YENEEA. V lost 4 bases to trimming and J lost 5 bases, with 9 bases between them. CDR3 length: 13 amino acids. Written as DNA, the CDR3 is TGTGCCAGCAGCTCGACTCAGAACAATGAGCAGTTCTTC. Translated: CASSSTQNNEQFF.

The chain combines TRBV6-5 with TRBJ2-2; TRBD1 is a possible D gene (6 bases). Germline-derived CDR1 and CDR2 are MNHEY and SVGAGI. The CDR3 is 14 amino acids. Between the trimmed V and J ends, which lost 6 bases and 3 bases, there was a span of 11 bases. CDR3 DNA: TGTGCCAGCAGCAACAGGGATGACACCGGGGAGCTGTTTTTT. It specifies CASSNRDDTGELFF.